The 2 T cell receptor beta chains given below trace back to one sample, sequenced in a study of shared clonotypes between healthy human individuals (dated by TCRdb to between 2020 and 2021). The library was produced with the immunoSEQ multiplex PCR assay. As stored in TCRdb, this immuneACCESS dataset retains in-frame rearrangements with V and J assigned. A fraction of the clones does not appear; measured against another copy, unresolved V genes explain less than half of the discrepancy, and the remainder lacks a known reason. The sample table lists 2 million to 2.5 million clones, 90% to 95% of them with a count of one. The ten largest clones take up 0.36% of the sample. Sequencing was performed on naive CD4+ T cells from PBMCs. In the paper's terms, the cell subset or site label means: CD45RA+ positively selected. All receptors come from a man aged 18 to 29 in good health. Some clones in this sample may be carry-over from other donors' samples.

The chain is built from TRBV6-5 and TRBJ1-2; no clear D gene. From germline, CDR1 is MNHEY and CDR2 SVGAGI. The CDR3 has 14 residues. The V end was cut by 0 bases, the J end by 1 base, with 6 bases between. The CDR3 region is CASSYSAFNYGYTF. DNA for the CDR3: TGTGCCAGCAGTTACTCGGCCTTTAACTATGGCTACACCTTC.

This chain uses TRBV28 with TRBJ2-5, with 10 bases identical to TRBD2. Germline lookup yields CDR1 MDHEN and CDR2 SYDVKM. The trim removed 5 bases at V and 5 bases at J, leaving 20 bases unmatched. CDR3 length: 19 amino acids. This CDR3 is CASSLILSNRAGGAETQYF. The CDR3 region has the DNA TGTGCCAGCAGTCTTATACTATCGAACAGAGCGGGAGGGGCGGAGACCCAGTACTTC.